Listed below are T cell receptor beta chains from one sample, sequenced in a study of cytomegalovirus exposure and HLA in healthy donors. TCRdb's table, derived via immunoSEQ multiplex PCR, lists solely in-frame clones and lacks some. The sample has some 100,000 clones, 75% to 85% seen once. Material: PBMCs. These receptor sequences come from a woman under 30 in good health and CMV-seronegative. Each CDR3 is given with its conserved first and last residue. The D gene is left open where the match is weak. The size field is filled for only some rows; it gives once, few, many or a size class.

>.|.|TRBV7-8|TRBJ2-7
CASSLNTYYEQYF
TGTGCCAGCAGCTTAAATACCTACTACGAGCAGTACTTC
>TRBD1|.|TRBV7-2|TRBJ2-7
CASSPRTGYEQYF
TGTGCCAGCAGCCCCCGGACAGGCTACGAGCAGTACTTC
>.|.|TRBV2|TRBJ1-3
CASTDIRSSGNTIYF
TGTGCCAGCACCGATATTCGGAGCTCTGGAAACACCATATATTTT
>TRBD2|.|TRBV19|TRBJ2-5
CASSITLGTSQETQYF
TGTGCCAGTAGTATTACTCTAGGGACTAGCCAAGAGACCCAGTACTTC
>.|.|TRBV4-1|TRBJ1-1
CASSQVGWPENTEAFF
TGCGCCAGCAGCCAAGTGGGCTGGCCGGAGAACACTGAAGCTTTCTTT
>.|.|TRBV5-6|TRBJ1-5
CASSLGGLGNQPQHF
TGTGCCAGCAGCTTGGGGGGGCTTGGCAATCAGCCCCAGCATTTT
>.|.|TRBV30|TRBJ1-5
CAWSVMSGGNQPQHF
TGTGCCTGGAGTGTGATGTCAGGGGGCAATCAGCCCCAGCATTTT
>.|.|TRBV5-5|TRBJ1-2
CASSPGGQNYGYTF
TGTGCCAGCAGCCCCGGCGGGCAGAACTATGGCTACACCTTC
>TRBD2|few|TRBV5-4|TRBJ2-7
CASSFTGTSVHEQYF
TGTGCCAGCAGCTTTACCGGGACTAGTGTCCACGAGCAGTACTTC
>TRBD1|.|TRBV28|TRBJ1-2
CASSDIGGRSYGYTF
TGTGCCAGCAGTGACATAGGGGGCAGATCGTATGGCTACACCTTC
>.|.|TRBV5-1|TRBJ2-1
CASTISGVDYNEQFF
TGCGCCAGCACAATTTCCGGGGTTGACTACAATGAGCAGTTCTTC
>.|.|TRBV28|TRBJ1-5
CASIRGGGNQPQHF
TGTGCCAGCATCCGGGGGGGCGGCAATCAGCCCCAGCATTTT